This T cell receptor beta chain came from a study of shared clonotypes between healthy human individuals (dated by TCRdb to about 2020). Background for the entire study: A couple of women and a few men aged 18 to 49 years were included in the cohort. For each donor, CD4 naive and CD4 memory were each run on three plates, CD8 naive on two plates, and CD8 memory on one plate. To estimate repertoire size and how much clonotypes are shared between individuals, the study performed deep sequencing of blood TCR repertoires from five healthy adults. To increase sequencing depth and limit assay-specific biases, TCR repertoire library preparation and sequencing were carried out by different laboratories using diverse techniques. Between about 0.94 and 10 billion PBMCs per donor were obtained by leukapheresis.

Using the deep immunoSEQ assay, multiplex PCR amplified TCR CDR3 regions from genomic DNA. Genomic DNA extracted from each cell subset was distributed evenly over all wells of several immunoSEQ 96-well plates, and each plate served as one replicate. For sorted subsets, approximately 210 ng of genomic DNA, equivalent to 25,000 to 35,000 T cell genomes, went into each replicate PCR. The purified libraries were quantified using a Qubit 3.0 fluorometer, sized with a Bioanalyzer 2100, and then quantified again using the KAPA Library Quantification kit. Every immunoSEQ 96-well plate was sequenced on a separate single-read 150-cycle Illumina NextSeq 550 flow cell. Under the source paper's analysis protocol: Because the immunoSEQ output included only junctional sequences and no quality scores, the filtering could not be the same as the filtering used for full-length reads. Sequences were annotated with PyIR, a Python wrapper for IgBLAST v1.9, using IMGT germline references to assign V/J genes and CDR3. Any read was removed if the V/J assignment was weak (E-value above 1e-6), the CDR3 was missing, or the read contained stop codons, out-of-frame junctions, or ambiguous translated residues. V3J clonotypes were defined by identical inferred V gene, J gene, and CDR3 amino acid sequence. Percentage overlap between repertoires was calculated by dividing the number of shared unique clonotypes by the size of the smaller repertoire. Three approaches were used to assess repertoire richness: RTK rarefaction, the Chao1 estimator, and Recon v2.1 estimates of unobserved clonotypes. For all TCRbeta clonotypes obtained by the gDNA method from a few donors, generation probabilities were computed with OLGA. Held by TCRdb, this immuneACCESS table contains in-frame sequences only and omits some clones. Under half of the omission traces to an unresolved V gene where checked; the cause of the rest is unknown. V and J calls and clone size are as listed in that table; D and trimming were resolved from the DNA. For this sample the table gives some 1,400,000 clones, of which roughly 96% were detected only once. The ten largest account for about 1% of the sample.

Donors were healthy HIV-negative adults with no recently reported acute infections or vaccinations. Every donor was a Caucasian adult living in Nashville, Tennessee, USA. Magnetic negative selection was used to enrich CD4+ T cells, after which naive cells were positively selected on CD45RA and the negative fraction became the memory subset. After blood collection by leukapheresis, PBMCs were isolated using Ficoll-Histopaque density gradient centrifugation and then cryopreserved in the vapor phase of liquid nitrogen. Analytical flow cytometry was used to check the purity and quantity of every magnetically sorted T cell population. Genomic DNA was isolated from every sorted fraction and measured by UV absorbance on a Nanodrop 2000c. About this clone: Its antigen is not yet known. Per-nucleotide qualities are absent, and no much larger clonotype sits a single base away. The sample has other DNA sequences that encode this CDR3 too.

Broader findings and caveats from the paper: Pairwise subsampling indicated that sequencing depth was expected to affect the degree of clonotype sharing among donors. When four donors were compared, the shared fraction of clonotypes was around 5% for naive CD4, less than 4% for naive CD8, roughly 2.5% for memory CD4, and 0.4% for memory CD8. Naive subsets generally had larger estimated clonotype richness than memory subsets did. Sampling was restricted to blood, and TCR repertoires in tissues likely differ from the TCR repertoires found in blood. Because the study included only a small number of donors, the genetic and exposure-history diversity represented was limited. Compared with non-shared clonotypes, the clonotypes found in all four sorted-subset donors had higher generation probabilities. Rarefaction of sorted-subset datasets indicated incomplete sequencing despite the large sequencing depth.

The sample comprised naive CD4+ T cells sorted from blood. The cell subset or site label of this sample denotes: CD45RA+ positively selected. The receptor comes from a man aged 25 to 40 in good health.

The CDR3 protein is CASSLKYNEQFF. The nucleotides read TGTGCCAGCAGTTTAAAGTACAATGAGCAGTTCTTC. Recombination linked TRBV28 to TRBJ2-1; no D gene can be assigned with confidence. Reading from cysteine to phenylalanine, the CDR3 counts 12 amino acids. The DNA shown is the 36-base CDR3, in frame from base 1. Trimming removed 2 bases from V and 4 bases from J, leaving 3 bases between the germline ends. Via the germline V gene, CDR1 is MDHEN and CDR2 SYDVKM.